Listed below are T cell receptor beta chains from one sample, sequenced in a study of T cell changes during pregnancy in multiple sclerosis. Some clones are missing from TCRdb's copy, which holds only in-frame ones; the method was immunoSEQ multiplex PCR. Of fewer than 85,000 clones in the sample, around 93% were seen once. The material sequenced was peripheral blood, taken in the third trimester of pregnancy. The source is a female donor with multiple sclerosis, enrolled in a pregnancy study. Each CDR3 is given with its conserved first and last residue. Fields, in order: J gene, D gene, clone size, V gene, CDR3 protein, CDR3 DNA. D genes are given only for firm matches. Size tells how often a clone was seen (once, few, many) or the class of an expanded clone, and some rows leave it out.

TRBJ1-6 NA NA TRBV28 CASSLGGGTLHF TGTGCCAGCAGTTTAGGGGGGGGCACCCTCCACTTT
TRBJ2-5 NA once TRBV5-1 CASSPDQETQYF TGCGCCAGCAGCCCCGACCAAGAGACCCAGTACTTC
TRBJ1-1 NA NA TRBV6-1 CASSEARGGETEAFF TGTGCCAGCAGTGAAGCGCGGGGAGGGGAGACTGAAGCTTTCTTT
TRBJ2-7 NA NA TRBV18 CASSLSTEWHEQYF TGTGCCAGCTCATTATCGACAGAGTGGCACGAGCAGTACTTC
TRBJ1-1 NA NA TRBV4-1 CASSQDGRVLEAFF TGCGCCAGCAGCCAAGATGGCAGGGTCCTGGAAGCTTTCTTT
TRBJ1-1 TRBD1 NA TRBV7-8 CASSLEGAPEAFF TGTGCCAGCAGCTTAGAGGGGGCTCCGGAAGCTTTCTTT
TRBJ1-1 NA NA TRBV4-2 CASSQEGTDTLEAFF TGTGCCAGCAGCCAAGAGGGAACGGACACACTAGAAGCTTTCTTT
TRBJ2-7 TRBD1 NA TRBV6-1 CASSVIGTGGYEQYF TGTGCCAGCAGCGTAATCGGGACAGGGGGCTACGAGCAGTACTTC
TRBJ1-1 NA NA TRBV11-2 CASSLDTGLNTEAFF TGTGCCAGCAGCTTAGATACGGGTTTGAACACTGAAGCTTTCTTT
TRBJ2-5 TRBD2 NA TRBV29-1 CSVGPSGGPGETQYF TGCAGCGTTGGGCCTAGCGGGGGGCCGGGGGAGACCCAGTACTTC
TRBJ1-1 TRBD1 NA TRBV2 CASRRGGGDTEAFF TGTGCCAGCAGGCGAGGGGGCGGAGACACTGAAGCTTTCTTT
TRBJ2-2 TRBD1 NA TRBV19 CASMQGALGGELFF TGTGCCAGCATGCAGGGGGCGCTTGGCGGGGAGCTGTTTTTT
TRBJ2-2 TRBD1 NA TRBV15 CATSYLGQSNGELFF TGTGCCACCAGCTACCTGGGACAGAGTAACGGGGAGCTGTTTTTT
TRBJ1-2 TRBD1 NA TRBV15 CATSRETDRAYGYTF TGTGCCACCAGCAGAGAGACGGACAGGGCCTATGGCTACACCTTC
TRBJ2-3 NA NA TRBV19 CASKAWSQSDTQYF TGTGCCAGTAAGGCTTGGAGCCAATCAGATACGCAGTATTTT
TRBJ2-2 TRBD2 NA TRBV5-4 CASSAGLAGRTGELFF TGTGCCAGCAGCGCCGGACTAGCGGGGAGGACCGGGGAGCTGTTTTTT
TRBJ2-1 TRBD1 NA TRBV27 CASSLSLGTGFSNEQFF TGTGCCAGCAGTTTATCACTAGGGACAGGGTTTTCGAATGAGCAGTTCTTC
TRBJ1-2 NA NA TRBV13 CASSLGRQTMPNYGYTF TGTGCCAGCAGCTTAGGCAGACAGACCATGCCTAACTATGGCTACACCTTC
TRBJ1-5 TRBD1 NA TRBV6-1 CASSEGDRDQPQHF TGTGCCAGCAGTGAAGGGGACAGGGATCAGCCCCAGCATTTT
TRBJ1-3 NA NA TRBV29-1 CSVVAGNTIYF TGCAGCGTCGTAGCTGGAAACACCATATATTTT
TRBJ2-5 TRBD1 NA TRBV7-9 CASSWGQLRETQYF TGTGCCAGCAGCTGGGGACAGTTGAGGGAGACCCAGTACTTC
TRBJ2-5 TRBD1 NA TRBV7-9 CASSTRDRLQETQYF TGTGCCAGCAGCACCCGGGACAGGCTACAAGAGACCCAGTACTTC
TRBJ2-5 TRBD1 NA TRBV29-1 CSVGTEKETQYF TGCAGCGTCGGGACAGAGAAAGAGACCCAGTACTTC
TRBJ1-2 TRBD1 NA TRBV14 CASSHPGQFYGYTF TGTGCCAGCAGCCACCCGGGACAGTTCTATGGCTACACCTTC
TRBJ1-2 NA NA TRBV7-2 CASSPTNLGVGYTF TGTGCCAGCAGCCCAACTAATCTAGGGGTTGGCTACACCTTC
TRBJ1-2 TRBD1 NA TRBV6-1 CASSALTGQFDNYGYTF TGTGCCAGCAGTGCCCTGACAGGGCAATTCGACAACTATGGCTACACCTTC
TRBJ2-2 TRBD2 NA TRBV30 CAWKSGVHTGELFF TGTGCCTGGAAGAGCGGGGTACACACCGGGGAGCTGTTTTTT
TRBJ2-1 NA NA TRBV5-1 CASSFGSMGGSYNEQFF TGCGCCAGCAGCTTCGGGTCGATGGGGGGCTCCTACAATGAGCAGTTCTTC
TRBJ2-3 TRBD2 NA TRBV15 CATSRERGGTDTQYF TGTGCCACCAGCAGAGAGCGGGGGGGCACAGATACGCAGTATTTT
TRBJ1-6 NA NA TRBV14 CASSKGGSGNYNSPLHF TGTGCCAGCAGCAAAGGGGGTTCAGGGAATTATAATTCACCCCTCCACTTT
TRBJ1-5 TRBD1 NA TRBV5-1 CASSPGTGDNQPQHF TGCGCCAGCAGCCCGGGGACAGGGGACAATCAGCCCCAGCATTTT
TRBJ1-5 NA NA TRBV30 CAWSRTEHQPQHF TGTGCCTGGAGCCGGACAGAGCATCAGCCCCAGCATTTT
TRBJ1-2 NA NA TRBV19 CASSGGGYGYTF TGTGCCAGTAGTGGCGGTGGCTATGGCTACACCTTC
TRBJ1-1 TRBD1 NA TRBV7-8 CASSLDPPGGGEAFF TGTGCCAGCAGCTTAGATCCGCCAGGGGGAGGTGAAGCTTTCTTT
TRBJ1-6 NA NA TRBV7-3 CASSLGRGPLHF TGTGCCAGCAGCTTAGGCAGGGGCCCCCTCCACTTT
TRBJ2-1 NA NA TRBV18 CASSPPVTVYNEQFF TGTGCCAGCTCACCACCGGTTACAGTTTACAATGAGCAGTTCTTC
TRBJ1-2 TRBD1 NA TRBV5-4 CASRTGGGYGYTF TGTGCCAGCAGGACAGGGGGCGGGTATGGCTACACCTTC
TRBJ2-3 NA NA TRBV13 CASSLDAADTQYF TGTGCCAGCAGCCTGGATGCAGCGGATACGCAGTATTTT
TRBJ2-7 TRBD2 NA TRBV11-2 CASSSLAGGPYEQYF TGTGCCAGCAGCTCACTAGCGGGGGGGCCCTACGAGCAGTACTTC
TRBJ2-1 TRBD1 NA TRBV5-1 CASSFLGQGGFEQFF TGCGCCAGCAGCTTCCTTGGACAGGGGGGATTTGAGCAGTTCTTC
TRBJ1-3 NA NA TRBV7-2 CASSFGSPLNSGNTIYF TGTGCCAGCAGCTTCGGGTCTCCCCTTAACTCTGGAAACACCATATATTTT
TRBJ2-7 NA NA TRBV6-5 CASSNSRVTGYEQYF TGTGCCAGCAGTAACTCACGGGTAACTGGTTACGAGCAGTACTTC
TRBJ2-7 NA NA TRBV6-5 CARRPGFIPLEQYF TGTGCCCGGCGTCCGGGATTTATCCCTCTCGAGCAGTACTTC
TRBJ1-6 NA NA TRBV5-1 CASSSTHRDSPLHF TGCGCCAGCAGCTCTACCCACAGGGATTCACCCCTCCACTTT
TRBJ2-3 NA NA TRBV5-1 CASSLDSGGTDTQYF TGCGCCAGCAGCTTGGATTCAGGGGGGACAGATACGCAGTATTTT
TRBJ1-2 NA once TRBV18 CASSPTEANYGYTF TGTGCCAGCTCGCCTACTGAAGCTAACTATGGCTACACCTTC
TRBJ1-6 TRBD1 NA TRBV2 CASSVDRGREPLHF TGTGCCAGCAGCGTCGACAGGGGACGGGAACCCCTCCACTTT
TRBJ1-2 TRBD1 NA TRBV28 CASSSGQGAVYGYTF TGTGCCAGCAGTTCCGGACAGGGGGCTGTCTATGGCTACACCTTC
TRBJ1-2 TRBD1 NA TRBV2 CASRDSLNYGYTF TGTGCCTCCCGGGACAGCCTTAACTATGGCTACACCTTC
TRBJ2-7 TRBD1 once TRBV9 CASSADRGPPPYEQYF TGTGCCAGCAGCGCGGACAGGGGTCCCCCTCCCTACGAGCAGTACTTC